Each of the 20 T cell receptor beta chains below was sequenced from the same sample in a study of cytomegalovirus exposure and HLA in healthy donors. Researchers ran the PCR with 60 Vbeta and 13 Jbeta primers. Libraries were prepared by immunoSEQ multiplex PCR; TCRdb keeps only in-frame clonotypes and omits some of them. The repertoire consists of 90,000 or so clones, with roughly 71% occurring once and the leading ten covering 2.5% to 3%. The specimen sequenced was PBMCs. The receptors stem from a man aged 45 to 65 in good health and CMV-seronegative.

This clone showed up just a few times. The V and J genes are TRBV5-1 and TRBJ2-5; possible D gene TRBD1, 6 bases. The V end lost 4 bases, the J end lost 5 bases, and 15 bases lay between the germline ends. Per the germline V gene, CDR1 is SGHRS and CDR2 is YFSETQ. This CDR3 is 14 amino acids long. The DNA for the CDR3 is TGCGCCAGCAGCATACAGGGCCCGGGGGAGACCCAGTACTTC. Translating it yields CASSIQGPGETQYF.

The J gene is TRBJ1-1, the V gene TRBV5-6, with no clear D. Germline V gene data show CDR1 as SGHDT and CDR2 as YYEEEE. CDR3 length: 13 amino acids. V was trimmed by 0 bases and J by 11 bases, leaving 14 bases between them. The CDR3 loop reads CASSLVGDYPAFF. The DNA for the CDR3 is TGTGCCAGCAGCTTGGTGGGCGACTACCCGGCTTTCTTT.

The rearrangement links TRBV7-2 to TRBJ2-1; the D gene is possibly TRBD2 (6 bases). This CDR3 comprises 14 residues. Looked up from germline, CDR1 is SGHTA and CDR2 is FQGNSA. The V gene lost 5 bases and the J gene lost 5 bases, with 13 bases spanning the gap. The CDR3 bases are TGTGCCAGCAGCGCGGGGTTAGTTAACAATGAGCAGTTCTTC. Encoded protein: CASSAGLVNNEQFF.

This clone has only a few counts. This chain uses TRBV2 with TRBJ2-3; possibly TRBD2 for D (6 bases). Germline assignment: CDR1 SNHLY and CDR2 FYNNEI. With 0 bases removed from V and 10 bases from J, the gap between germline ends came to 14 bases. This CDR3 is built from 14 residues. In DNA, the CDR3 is TGTGCCAGCAGTGAAGCGGGGACTCCCGAGGCGCAGTATTTT. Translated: CASSEAGTPEAQYF.

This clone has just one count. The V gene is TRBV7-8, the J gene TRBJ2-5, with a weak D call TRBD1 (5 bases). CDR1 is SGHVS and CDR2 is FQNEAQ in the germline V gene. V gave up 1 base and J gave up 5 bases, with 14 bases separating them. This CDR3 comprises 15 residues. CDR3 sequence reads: CASSLVPQDTETQYF. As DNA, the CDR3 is TGTGCCAGCAGCTTAGTACCACAGGACACGGAGACCCAGTACTTC. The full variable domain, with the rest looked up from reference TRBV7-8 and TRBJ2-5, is GAGVSQSPRYKVAKRGQDVALRCDPISGHVSLFWYQQALGQGPEFLTYFQNEAQLDKSGLPSDRFFAERPEGSVSTLKIQRTQQEDSAVYLCASSLVPQDTETQYFGPGTRLLVL.

This CDR3 is CASSPTQENTEAFF. The CDR3, as DNA: TGTGCCAGCTCACCAACACAGGAGAACACTGAAGCTTTCTTT. The chain has TRBV18 and TRBJ1-1; a weak D match, TRBD1 (5 bases). The CDR3 is made up of 14 amino acids. The germline gives CDR1 KGHSH, CDR2 LQKENI. The ends were cut back, 2 bases at V and 1 base at J, with 8 bases in the middle.

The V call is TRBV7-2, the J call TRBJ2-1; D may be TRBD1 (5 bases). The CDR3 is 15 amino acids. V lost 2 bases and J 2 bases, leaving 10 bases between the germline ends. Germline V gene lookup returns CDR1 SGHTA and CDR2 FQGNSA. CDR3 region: CASSLLGVAYNEQFF. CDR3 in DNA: TGTGCCAGCAGCTTACTAGGGGTGGCCTACAATGAGCAGTTCTTC.

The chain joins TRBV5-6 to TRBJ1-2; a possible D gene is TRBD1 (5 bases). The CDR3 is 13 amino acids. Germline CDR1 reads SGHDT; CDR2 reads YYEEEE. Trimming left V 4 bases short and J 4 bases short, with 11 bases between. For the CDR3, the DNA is TGTGCCAGCAGCCGGACACCAGCCTATGGCTACACCTTC. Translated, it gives CASSRTPAYGYTF. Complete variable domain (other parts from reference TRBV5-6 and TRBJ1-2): DAGVTQSPTHLIKTRGQQVTLRCSPKSGHDTVSWYQQALGQGPQFIFQYYEEEERQRGNFPDRFSGHQFPNYSSELNVNALLLGDSALYLCASSRTPAYGYTFGSGTRLTVV.

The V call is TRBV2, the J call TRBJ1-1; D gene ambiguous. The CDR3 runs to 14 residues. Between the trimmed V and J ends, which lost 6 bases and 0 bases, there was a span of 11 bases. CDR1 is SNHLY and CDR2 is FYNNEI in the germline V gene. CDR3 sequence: CASRQRFMNTEAFF. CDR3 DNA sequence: TGTGCCAGCAGGCAGCGGTTCATGAACACTGAAGCTTTCTTT.

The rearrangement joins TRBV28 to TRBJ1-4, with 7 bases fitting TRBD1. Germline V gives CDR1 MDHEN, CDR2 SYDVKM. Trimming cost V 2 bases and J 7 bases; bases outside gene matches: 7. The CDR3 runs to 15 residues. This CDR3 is CASSLNRQGGEKLFF. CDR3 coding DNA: TGTGCCAGCAGTTTAAACCGGCAGGGGGGTGAAAAACTGTTTTTT. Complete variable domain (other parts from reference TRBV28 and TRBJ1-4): DVKVTQSSRYLVKRTGEKVFLECVQDMDHENMFWYRQDPGLGLRLIYFSYDVKMKEKGDIPEGYSVSREKKERFSLILESASTNQTSMYLCASSLNRQGGEKLFFGSGTQLSVL.

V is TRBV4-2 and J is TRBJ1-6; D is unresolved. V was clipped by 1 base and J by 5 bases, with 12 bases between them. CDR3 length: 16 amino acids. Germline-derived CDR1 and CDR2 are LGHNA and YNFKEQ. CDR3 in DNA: TGTGCCAGCAGCCAAGCAAGGCCCCGGGATAATTCACCCCTCCACTTT. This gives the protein CASSQARPRDNSPLHF.

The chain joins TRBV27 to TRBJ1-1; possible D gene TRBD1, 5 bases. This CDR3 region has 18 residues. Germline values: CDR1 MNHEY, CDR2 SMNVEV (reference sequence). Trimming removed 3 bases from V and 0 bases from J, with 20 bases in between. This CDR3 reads CASSFPSMGRVMNTEAFF. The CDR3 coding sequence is TGTGCCAGCAGTTTCCCCTCAATGGGCAGGGTGATGAACACTGAAGCTTTCTTT.

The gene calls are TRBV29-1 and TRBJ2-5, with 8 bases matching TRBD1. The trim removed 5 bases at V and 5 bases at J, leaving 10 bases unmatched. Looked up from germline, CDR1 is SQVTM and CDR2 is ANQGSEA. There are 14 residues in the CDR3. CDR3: CSVTDRAIGETQYF. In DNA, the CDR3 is TGCAGCGTTACGGACAGGGCCATCGGGGAGACCCAGTACTTC.

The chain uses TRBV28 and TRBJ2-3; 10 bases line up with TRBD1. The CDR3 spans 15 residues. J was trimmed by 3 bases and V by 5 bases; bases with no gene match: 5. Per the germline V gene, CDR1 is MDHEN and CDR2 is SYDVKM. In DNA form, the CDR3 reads TGTGCCAGCAGTCCCGGGACAGGGGAAACAGATACGCAGTATTTT. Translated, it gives CASSPGTGETDTQYF.

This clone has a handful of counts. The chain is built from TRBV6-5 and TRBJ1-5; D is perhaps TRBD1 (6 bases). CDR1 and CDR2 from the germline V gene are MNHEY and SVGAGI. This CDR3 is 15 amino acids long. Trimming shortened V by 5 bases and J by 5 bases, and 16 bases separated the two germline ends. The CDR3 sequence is CASSPGARGYQPQHF. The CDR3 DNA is TGTGCCAGCAGTCCCGGGGCCAGGGGATATCAGCCCCAGCATTTT.

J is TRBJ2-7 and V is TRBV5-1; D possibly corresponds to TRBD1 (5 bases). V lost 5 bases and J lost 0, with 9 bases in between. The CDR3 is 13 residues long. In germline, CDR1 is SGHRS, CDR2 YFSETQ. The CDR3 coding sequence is TGCGCCAGCAGGTACAGGAGCTCCTACGAGCAGTACTTC. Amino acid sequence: CASRYRSSYEQYF.

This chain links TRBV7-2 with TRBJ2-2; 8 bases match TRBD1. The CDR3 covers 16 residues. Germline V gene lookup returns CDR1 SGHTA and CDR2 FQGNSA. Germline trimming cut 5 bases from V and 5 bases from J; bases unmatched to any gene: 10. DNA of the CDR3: TGTGCCAGCAGCCCCTGGACAGGGCGCGGAACCGGGGAGCTGTTTTTT. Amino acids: CASSPWTGRGTGELFF.

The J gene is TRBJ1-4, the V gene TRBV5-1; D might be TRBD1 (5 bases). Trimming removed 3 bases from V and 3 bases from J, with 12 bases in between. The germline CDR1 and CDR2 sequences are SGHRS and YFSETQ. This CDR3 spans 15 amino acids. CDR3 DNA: TGCGCCAGCAGCTCCCCAGGGCTAGCTAATGAAAAACTGTTTTTT. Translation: CASSSPGLANEKLFF.

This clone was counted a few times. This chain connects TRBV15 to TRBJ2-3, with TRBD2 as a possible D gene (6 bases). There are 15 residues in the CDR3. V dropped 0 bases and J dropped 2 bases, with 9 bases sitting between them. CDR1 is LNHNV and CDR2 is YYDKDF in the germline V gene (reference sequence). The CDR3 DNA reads TGTGCCACCAGCAGAGATCGGGGGTACACAGATACGCAGTATTTT. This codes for CATSRDRGYTDTQYF.

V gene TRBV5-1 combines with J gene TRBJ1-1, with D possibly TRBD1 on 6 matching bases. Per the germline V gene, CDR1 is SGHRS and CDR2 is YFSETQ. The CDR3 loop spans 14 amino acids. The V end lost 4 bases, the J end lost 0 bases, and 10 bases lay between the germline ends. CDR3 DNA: TGCGCCAGCAGCATGGGACATATGAACACTGAAGCTTTCTTT. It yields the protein CASSMGHMNTEAFF. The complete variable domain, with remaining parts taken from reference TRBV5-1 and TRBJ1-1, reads KAGVTQTPRYLIKTRGQQVTLSCSPISGHRSVSWYQQTPGQGLQFLFEYFSETQRNKGNFPGRFSGRQFSNSRSEMNVSTLELGDSALYLCASSMGHMNTEAFFGQGTRLTVV.